This TCR beta chain was captured in a study of shared clonotypes between healthy human individuals. Study-level background: Three CD4 naive, three CD4 memory, two CD8 naive and one CD8 memory plate were used per donor.

Produced via immunoSEQ multiplex PCR; TCRdb's table is partial and in-frame only. The table records hundreds of thousands of clones, more than 95% of them present only once. Details on this clone: The antigen is not known.

Naive-designated CD8 cells lacked CD45RO, were positively enriched for CCR7, and omitted terminally differentiated effector memory CD45RA+ cells. Regarding the study as a whole: Larger estimated richness was generally recorded for naive subsets relative to memory subsets.

V was clipped by 3 bases and J by 2 bases; unmatched bases: 6. The germline gives CDR1 MGHRA, CDR2 YSYEKL. The CDR3 spans 16 residues. This chain links TRBV4-1 with TRBJ2-2, with 7 bases lining up with TRBD2. Sequencing was performed on naive CD8+ T cells sorted from blood. The receptor's source is a young man in good health. The CDR3, as DNA: TGCGCCAGCAGCCAGGGGAGCGGGATCAACACCGGGGAGCTGTTTTTT. It specifies CASSQGSGINTGELFF.